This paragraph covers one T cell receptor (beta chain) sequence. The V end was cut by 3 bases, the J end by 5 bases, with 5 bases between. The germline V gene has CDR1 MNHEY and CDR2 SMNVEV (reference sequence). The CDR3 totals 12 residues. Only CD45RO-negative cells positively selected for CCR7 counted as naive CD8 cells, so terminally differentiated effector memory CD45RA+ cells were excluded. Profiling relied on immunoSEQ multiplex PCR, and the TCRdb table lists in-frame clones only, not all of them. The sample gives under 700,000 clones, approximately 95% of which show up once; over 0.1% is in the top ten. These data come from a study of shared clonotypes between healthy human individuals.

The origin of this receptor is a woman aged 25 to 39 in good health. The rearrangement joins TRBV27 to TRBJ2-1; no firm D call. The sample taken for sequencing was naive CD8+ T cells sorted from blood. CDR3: CASSFWDNEQFF. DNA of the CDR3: TGTGCCAGCAGTTTTTGGGACAATGAGCAGTTCTTC.